These T cell receptor beta chains were read from a single sample in a study of Ad26.COV2.S vaccination and SARS-CoV-2 variants. Sequencing used immunoSEQ multiplex PCR; TCRdb keeps in-frame clones, though not all of them. This sample has under 600,000 clones, with 80% to 90% found just once. The source material was peripheral blood, sampled in a trial of Ad26.COV2.S vaccine versus placebo. The receptor source for this set is a person between 18 and 60 years old who received the Ad26.COV2.S COVID-19 vaccine or a placebo. Both conserved end residues are part of each CDR3. The order of the fields is J gene, clone size, V gene, D gene, CDR3 protein, CDR3 DNA. A D gene is named only where the DNA matches it firmly. Clone size, where shown, is once, few, many, or a class for clones that have expanded.

>TRBJ2-1|.|TRBV27|.
CASSLGPTDEQFF
TGTGCCAGCAGTTTAGGACCCACAGATGAGCAGTTCTTC
>TRBJ1-4|.|TRBV2|.
CASSERGENNEKLFF
TGTGCCAGCAGTGAACGGGGGGAGAATAATGAAAAACTGTTTTTT
>TRBJ2-3|.|TRBV3-1/TRBV3-2|.
CASSLKSTDTQYF
TGTGCCAGCAGCCTGAAAAGCACAGATACGCAGTATTTT
>TRBJ2-1|.|TRBV28|TRBD2
CASRPSGAYNEQFF
TGTGCCAGCAGACCTAGCGGAGCCTACAATGAGCAGTTCTTC
>TRBJ2-1|.|TRBV18|.
CASSLVKSENGFF
TGTGCCAGCTCCCTCGTCAAAAGCGAGAACGGGTTCTTC
>TRBJ1-5|.|TRBV30|TRBD1
CAWRPTGGNQPQHF
TGTGCCTGGAGGCCCACAGGGGGTAATCAGCCCCAGCATTTT
>TRBJ2-1|.|TRBV15|.
CATSRLGQGEFF
TGTGCCACCAGCAGACTCGGGCAGGGTGAGTTCTTC
>TRBJ2-7|.|TRBV7-2|.
CASSHLRDGSYEQYF
TGTGCCAGCAGCCACTTAAGGGACGGATCCTACGAGCAGTACTTC
>TRBJ1-6|.|TRBV30|.
CAWSSRDSSRSPLHF
TGTGCCTGGAGTTCCCGGGACTCAAGTAGGTCACCCCTCCACTTT
>TRBJ2-7|once|TRBV5-8|.
CASSLWGRIYEQYF
TGTGCCAGCAGCTTGTGGGGACGGATCTACGAGCAGTACTTC
>TRBJ1-3|.|TRBV6-5|.
CASSRTSQAGNTIYF
TGTGCCAGCAGCCGGACATCTCAAGCCGGAAACACCATATATTTT
>TRBJ1-3|.|TRBV7-9|TRBD1
CASSFRGLDSGNTIYF
TGTGCCAGCAGCTTTAGGGGGCTGGACTCTGGAAACACCATATATTTT
>TRBJ2-5|.|TRBV6-5|TRBD1
CASSRTGVETQYF
TGTGCCAGCAGCCGGACAGGGGTGGAGACCCAGTACTTC
>TRBJ2-3|.|TRBV5-1|.
CASTWNTDTQYF
TGCGCCAGCACGTGGAACACAGATACGCAGTATTTT
>TRBJ1-2|.|TRBV5-4|TRBD1
CASSPDRDYGYTF
TGTGCCAGCAGCCCCGACAGGGACTATGGCTACACCTTC
>TRBJ2-2|.|TRBV30|.
CAQPSRGNTGELFF
TGTGCCCAACCCAGCAGGGGAAACACCGGGGAGCTGTTTTTT
>TRBJ2-5|.|TRBV2|TRBD1
CASRRDRGTKETQYF
TGTGCCAGCAGACGTGACAGGGGGACAAAAGAGACCCAGTACTTC
>TRBJ2-1|once|TRBV29-1|TRBD2
CSVAGAGVSDEQFF
TGCAGCGTTGCTGGAGCGGGAGTGTCGGATGAGCAGTTCTTC
>TRBJ2-7|.|TRBV7-2|TRBD2
CASSLSSGAPYEQYF
TGTGCCAGCAGCTTAAGTAGCGGGGCCCCCTACGAGCAGTACTTC
>TRBJ2-1|.|TRBV11-3|TRBD2
CASSLGTSGRAKQFF
TGTGCCAGCAGCCTCGGGACTAGCGGGAGGGCAAAGCAGTTCTTC
>TRBJ1-3|.|TRBV29-1|.
CRTGSSGNTIYF
TGCAGGACCGGGTCCTCTGGAAACACCATATATTTT
>TRBJ1-2|.|TRBV6-2/TRBV6-3|.
CASSKAGRLYGYTF
TGTGCCAGCAGTAAGGCTGGACGTCTCTATGGCTACACCTTC
>TRBJ1-1|.|TRBV19|TRBD1
CASSLRSGQGSSEAFF
TGTGCCAGTAGTCTTAGGAGCGGACAGGGGTCAAGTGAAGCTTTCTTT
>TRBJ1-6|.|TRBV30|.
CAWNSHGENSPLHF
TGTGCCTGGAATAGTCACGGGGAAAATTCACCCCTCCACTTT
>TRBJ2-7|.|TRBV5-1|.
CASSLVGITSYEQYF
TGCGCCAGCAGCTTGGTTGGGATTACCTCCTACGAGCAGTACTTC
>TRBJ1-5|.|TRBV27|.
CASRELLSNQPQHF
TGTGCCAGCAGGGAGCTGTTGAGTAATCAGCCCCAGCATTTT
>TRBJ1-1|.|TRBV14|.
CASSHYSDMNTEAFF
TGTGCCAGCAGCCATTACAGTGACATGAACACTGAAGCTTTCTTT
>TRBJ2-7|.|TRBV6-5|TRBD2
CASSTGLAGAYEQYF
TGTGCCAGCAGTACGGGACTAGCGGGAGCCTACGAGCAGTACTTC
>TRBJ2-2|.|TRBV14|TRBD2
CASSQVGSGAGELFF
TGTGCCAGCAGCCAAGTGGGGAGCGGGGCCGGGGAGCTGTTTTTT
>TRBJ2-5|.|TRBV18|.
CASSRREVRETQYF
TGTGCCAGCTCACGCAGGGAAGTCAGAGAGACCCAGTACTTC
>TRBJ2-7|.|TRBV12-3/TRBV12-4|.
CASSLIPPYEQYF
TGTGCCAGCAGTTTAATTCCCCCCTACGAGCAGTACTTC
>TRBJ2-5|.|TRBV4-1|.
CASSQVLTGETQYF
TGCGCCAGCAGCCAAGTCCTAACAGGGGAGACCCAGTACTTC
>TRBJ2-1|.|TRBV27|.
CASSLSAVRTYNEQFF
TGTGCCAGCAGTTTATCGGCGGTGAGGACCTACAATGAGCAGTTCTTC
>TRBJ2-5|.|TRBV18|TRBD1
CASSPRSGAQGQVETQYF
TGTGCCAGCTCACCACGCTCTGGGGCTCAGGGACAGGTAGAGACCCAGTACTTC
>TRBJ1-5|.|TRBV5-1|.
CASSAGTIDQPQHF
TGCGCCAGCAGCGCCGGGACAATAGATCAGCCCCAGCATTTT
>TRBJ1-2|.|TRBV2|.
CASGSGNYGYTF
TGTGCCAGCGGCTCAGGCAACTATGGCTACACCTTC
>TRBJ2-5|.|TRBV7-2|.
CASSLGAQAREETQYF
TGTGCCAGCAGCTTAGGAGCTCAGGCAAGAGAAGAGACCCAGTACTTC
>TRBJ1-1|few|TRBV30|.
CAWSVVPGRLNTEAFF
TGTGCCTGGAGCGTAGTACCGGGACGGTTAAACACTGAAGCTTTCTTT
>TRBJ2-1|once|TRBV14|.
CASSPGLDYNEQFF
TGTGCCTCCAGCCCCGGGCTAGACTACAATGAGCAGTTCTTC
>TRBJ2-2|.|TRBV9|.
CASSVHPGGTGELFF
TGTGCCAGCAGCGTACACCCCGGGGGAACCGGGGAGCTGTTTTTT
>TRBJ1-4|once|TRBV28|TRBD1
CASSACDRGLCEKLFF
TGTGCCAGCAGTGCCTGCGACAGGGGGCTTTGCGAAAAACTGTTTTTT
>TRBJ2-2|.|TRBV28|TRBD1
CASTTLRTGYANGELFF
TGTGCCAGCACCACGCTCAGGACAGGGTATGCTAACGGGGAGCTGTTTTTT
>TRBJ2-1|.|TRBV28|.
CASSQGQYEQFF
TGTGCCAGCAGTCAGGGACAATATGAGCAGTTCTTC
>TRBJ2-5|.|TRBV25-1|.
CASTAFVSSRGETQYF
TGTGCCAGCACCGCATTCGTAAGCTCCCGGGGAGAGACCCAGTACTTC
>TRBJ2-3|.|TRBV5-1|.
CASSWPGEDTQYF
TGCGCCAGCAGCTGGCCAGGGGAAGATACGCAGTATTTT
>TRBJ1-2|few|TRBV5-6|.
CASSYHPWRGAGYTF
TGTGCCAGCAGCTACCACCCCTGGAGGGGGGCTGGCTACACCTTC
>TRBJ1-1|.|TRBV19|.
CASRTTWSTEAFF
TGTGCCAGTAGGACAACTTGGAGCACTGAAGCTTTCTTT
>TRBJ2-7|.|TRBV9|TRBD2
CASSTSPGGYEQYF
TGTGCCAGCAGCACCAGTCCGGGGGGCTACGAGCAGTACTTC
>TRBJ1-2|.|TRBV30|.
CAWRRKAASNYGYTF
TGTGCCTGGAGGAGGAAAGCAGCTTCTAACTATGGCTACACCTTC